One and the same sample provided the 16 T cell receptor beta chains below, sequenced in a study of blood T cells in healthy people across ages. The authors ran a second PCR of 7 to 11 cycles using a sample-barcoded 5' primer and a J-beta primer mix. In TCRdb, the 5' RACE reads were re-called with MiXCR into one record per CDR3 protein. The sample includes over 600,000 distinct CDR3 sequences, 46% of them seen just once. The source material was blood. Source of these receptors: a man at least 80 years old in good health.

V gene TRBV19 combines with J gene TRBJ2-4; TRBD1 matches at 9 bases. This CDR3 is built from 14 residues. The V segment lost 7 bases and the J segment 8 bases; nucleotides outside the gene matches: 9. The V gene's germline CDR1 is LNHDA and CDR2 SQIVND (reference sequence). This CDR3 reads CASTIQDRGYIQYF. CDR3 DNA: TGTGCCAGTACCATACAGGACAGGGGATACATTCAGTACTTC.

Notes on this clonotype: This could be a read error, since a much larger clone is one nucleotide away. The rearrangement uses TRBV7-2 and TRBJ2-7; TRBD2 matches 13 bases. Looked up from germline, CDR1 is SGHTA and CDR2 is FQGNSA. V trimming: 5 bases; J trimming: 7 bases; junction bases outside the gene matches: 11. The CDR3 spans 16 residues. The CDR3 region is CASSLGRGLAGPEQYF. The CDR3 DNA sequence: TGTGCCAGCAGCCTAGGAAGGGGACTAGCGGGACCTGAGCAGTACTTC.

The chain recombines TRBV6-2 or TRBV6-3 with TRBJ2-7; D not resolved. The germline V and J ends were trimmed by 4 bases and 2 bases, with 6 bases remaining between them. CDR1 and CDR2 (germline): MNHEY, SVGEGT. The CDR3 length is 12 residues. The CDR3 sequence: CASSLWAYEQYF. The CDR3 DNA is TGTGCCAGCAGTTTGTGGGCCTACGAGCAGTACTTC.

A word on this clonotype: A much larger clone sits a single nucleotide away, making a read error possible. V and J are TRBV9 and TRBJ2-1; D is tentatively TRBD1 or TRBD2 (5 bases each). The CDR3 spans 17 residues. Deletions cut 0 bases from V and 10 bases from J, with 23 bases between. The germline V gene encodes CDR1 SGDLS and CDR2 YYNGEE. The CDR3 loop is CASSVGVGQGVPYEQFF. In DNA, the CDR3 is TGTGCCAGCAGCGTAGGAGTCGGTCAGGGAGTCCCATACGAGCAGTTCTTC.

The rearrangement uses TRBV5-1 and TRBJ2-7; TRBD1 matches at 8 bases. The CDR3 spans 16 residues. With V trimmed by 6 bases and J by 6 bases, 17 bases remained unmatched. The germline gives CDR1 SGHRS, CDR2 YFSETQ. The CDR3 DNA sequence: TGCGCCAGCAAAATCACCGGGACAGGAGCATTAGGCGAGCAGTACTTC. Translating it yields CASKITGTGALGEQYF. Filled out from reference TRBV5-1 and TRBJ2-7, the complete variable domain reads KAGVTQTPRYLIKTRGQQVTLSCSPISGHRSVSWYQQTPGQGLQFLFEYFSETQRNKGNFPGRFSGRQFSNSRSEMNVSTLELGDSALYLCASKITGTGALGEQYFGPGTRLTVT.

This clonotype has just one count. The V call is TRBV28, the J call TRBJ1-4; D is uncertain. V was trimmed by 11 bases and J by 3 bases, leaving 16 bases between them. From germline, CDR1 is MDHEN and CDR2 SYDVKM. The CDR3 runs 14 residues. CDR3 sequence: CAVTDSSSNEKLFF. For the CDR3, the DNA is TGTGCCGTCACAGACTCCTCATCTAATGAAAAACTGTTTTTT.

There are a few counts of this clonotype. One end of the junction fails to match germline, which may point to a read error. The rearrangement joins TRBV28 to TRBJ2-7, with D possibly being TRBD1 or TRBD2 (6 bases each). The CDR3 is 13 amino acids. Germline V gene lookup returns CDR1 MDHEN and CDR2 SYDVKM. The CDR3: CASSVWGADEQYF. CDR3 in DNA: TGTGCCAGCAGTGTATGGGGGGCAGACGAGCAGTACTTC.

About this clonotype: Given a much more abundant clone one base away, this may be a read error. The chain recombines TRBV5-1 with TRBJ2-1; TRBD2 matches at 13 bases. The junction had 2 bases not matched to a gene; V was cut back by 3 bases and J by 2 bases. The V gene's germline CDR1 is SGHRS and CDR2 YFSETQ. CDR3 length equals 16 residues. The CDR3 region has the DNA TGCGCCAGCAGCTCGACTAGCGGGGGGCCCTACAATGAGCAGTTCTTC. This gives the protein CASSSTSGGPYNEQFF.

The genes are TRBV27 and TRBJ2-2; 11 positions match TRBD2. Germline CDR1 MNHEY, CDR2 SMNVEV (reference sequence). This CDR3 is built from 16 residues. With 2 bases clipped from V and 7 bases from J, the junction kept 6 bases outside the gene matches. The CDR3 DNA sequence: TGTGCCAGCAGTTTAATTAGCGGGAGGGCCTTCGGGGAGCTGTTTTTT. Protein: CASSLISGRAFGELFF.

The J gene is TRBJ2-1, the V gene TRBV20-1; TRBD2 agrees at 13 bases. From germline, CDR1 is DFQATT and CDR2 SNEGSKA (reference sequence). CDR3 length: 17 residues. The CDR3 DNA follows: TGCGGTACGTCGACCGGGACTAGCGGGGACTCCTACAATGAGCAGTTCTTC. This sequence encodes CGTSTGTSGDSYNEQFF.

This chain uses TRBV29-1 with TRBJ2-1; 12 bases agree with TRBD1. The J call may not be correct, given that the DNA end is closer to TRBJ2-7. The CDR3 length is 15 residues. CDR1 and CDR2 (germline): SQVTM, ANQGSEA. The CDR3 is CSVRDRGLSYNEQYF. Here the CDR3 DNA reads TGCAGCGTACGGGACAGGGGGCTCTCCTACAATGAGCAGTACTTC.

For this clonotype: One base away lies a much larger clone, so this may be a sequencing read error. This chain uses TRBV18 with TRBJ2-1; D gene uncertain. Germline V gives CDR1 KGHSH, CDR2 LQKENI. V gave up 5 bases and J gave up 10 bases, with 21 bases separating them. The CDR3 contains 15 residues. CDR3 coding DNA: TGTGCCAGCTCAGACTCGCGGCTCATCTCCTACGAGCAGTTCTTC. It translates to CASSDSRLISYEQFF.

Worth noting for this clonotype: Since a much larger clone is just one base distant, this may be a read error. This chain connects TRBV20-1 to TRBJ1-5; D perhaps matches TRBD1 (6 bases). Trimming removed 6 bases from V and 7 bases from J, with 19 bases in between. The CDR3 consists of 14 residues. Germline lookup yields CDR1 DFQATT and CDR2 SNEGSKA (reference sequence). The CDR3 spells CSAAGQSIKQPQHF. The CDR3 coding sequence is TGCAGTGCAGCCGGACAGAGTATCAAGCAGCCCCAGCATTTT.

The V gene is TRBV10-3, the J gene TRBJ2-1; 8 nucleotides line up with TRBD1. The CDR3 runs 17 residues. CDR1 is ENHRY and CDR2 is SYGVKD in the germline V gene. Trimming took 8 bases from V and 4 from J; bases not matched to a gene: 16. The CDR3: CAIQAHLDRGGYNEQFF. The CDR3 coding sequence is TGTGCCATCCAAGCCCACTTAGACAGGGGTGGGTACAATGAGCAGTTCTTC.

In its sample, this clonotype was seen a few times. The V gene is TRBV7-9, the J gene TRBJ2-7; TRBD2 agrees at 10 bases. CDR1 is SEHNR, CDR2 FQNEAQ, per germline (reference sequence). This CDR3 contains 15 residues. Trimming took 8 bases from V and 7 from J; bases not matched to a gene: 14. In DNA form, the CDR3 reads TGTGCCAGCGCGGTCTCTAGCGGGAGATACAATGAGCAGTACTTC. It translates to CASAVSSGRYNEQYF.

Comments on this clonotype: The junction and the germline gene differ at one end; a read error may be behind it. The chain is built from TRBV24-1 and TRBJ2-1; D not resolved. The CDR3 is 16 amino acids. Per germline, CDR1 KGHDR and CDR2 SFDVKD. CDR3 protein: CATSDKGRRDFNERFF. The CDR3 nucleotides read TGTGCCACCAGTGATAAAGGACGGAGAGATTTCAATGAGCGGTTCTTC.